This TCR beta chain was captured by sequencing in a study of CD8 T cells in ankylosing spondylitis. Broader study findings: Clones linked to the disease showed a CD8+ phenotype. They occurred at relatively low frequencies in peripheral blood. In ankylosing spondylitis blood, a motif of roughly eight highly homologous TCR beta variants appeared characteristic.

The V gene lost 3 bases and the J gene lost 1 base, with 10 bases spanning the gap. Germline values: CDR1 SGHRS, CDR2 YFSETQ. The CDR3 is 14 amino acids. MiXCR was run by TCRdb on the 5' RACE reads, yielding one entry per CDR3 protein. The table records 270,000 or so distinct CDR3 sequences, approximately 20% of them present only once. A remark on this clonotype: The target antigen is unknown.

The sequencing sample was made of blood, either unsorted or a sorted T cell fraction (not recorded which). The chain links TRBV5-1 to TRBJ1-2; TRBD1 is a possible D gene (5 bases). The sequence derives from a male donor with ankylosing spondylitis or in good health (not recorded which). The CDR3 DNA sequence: TGCGCCAGCAGCTCGGTCGACAGTAACTATGGCTACACCTTC. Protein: CASSSVDSNYGYTF.